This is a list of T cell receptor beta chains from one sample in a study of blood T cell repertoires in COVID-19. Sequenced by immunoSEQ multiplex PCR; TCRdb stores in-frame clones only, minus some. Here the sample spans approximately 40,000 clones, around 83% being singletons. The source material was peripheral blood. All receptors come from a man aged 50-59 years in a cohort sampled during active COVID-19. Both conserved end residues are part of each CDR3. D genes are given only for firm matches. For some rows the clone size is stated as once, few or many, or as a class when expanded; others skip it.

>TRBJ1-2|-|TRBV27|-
TGTGCCAGCAAGAGCGGGGGGGGCTACACCTTC
CASKSGGGYTF
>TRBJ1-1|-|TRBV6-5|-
TGTGCCAGCAGCCACCGTGGGGGAGGTGCTGAAGCTTTCTTT
CASSHRGGGAEAFF
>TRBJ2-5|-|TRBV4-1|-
TGCGCCAGCAGCCAAGGTGGATACAGTCAAGAGACCCAGTACTTC
CASSQGGYSQETQYF
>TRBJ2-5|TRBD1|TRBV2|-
TGTGCCAGCAGCCGAATAGGACAGGGTGGGGAGACCCAGTACTTC
CASSRIGQGGETQYF
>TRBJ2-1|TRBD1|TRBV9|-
TGTGCCAGCAGCCCGCGGACAGGCGACTCCTACAATGAGCAGTTCTTC
CASSPRTGDSYNEQFF
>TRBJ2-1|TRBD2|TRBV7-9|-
TGTGCCAGCAGCTTCGGGGGGAGGAACAATGAGCAGTTCTTC
CASSFGGRNNEQFF
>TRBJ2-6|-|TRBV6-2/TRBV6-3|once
TGTGCCAGCAGCCCCTGGCTCGACTCTGGGGCCAACGTCCTGACTTTC
CASSPWLDSGANVLTF
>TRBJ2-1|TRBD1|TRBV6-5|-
TGTGCCAGCAGTTACTCGATGGGGGACAGCTACAATGAGCAGTTCTTC
CASSYSMGDSYNEQFF
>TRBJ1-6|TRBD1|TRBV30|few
TGTGCCTGGAGTACCGCAGGGGGCAGCGATTCACCCCTCCACTTT
CAWSTAGGSDSPLHF
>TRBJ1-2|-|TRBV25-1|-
TGTGCCAGCAGTGACAGTGCATATGGCTACACCTTC
CASSDSAYGYTF
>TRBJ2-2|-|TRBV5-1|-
TGCGCCAGCAGCTTTGGTACTGGGGCGGAGCTGTTTTTT
CASSFGTGAELFF
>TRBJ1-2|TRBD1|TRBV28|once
TGTGCCAGCAGTGAACCTGGACAGGGGAGGGACTATGGCTACACCTTC
CASSEPGQGRDYGYTF
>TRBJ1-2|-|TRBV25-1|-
TGTGCCAGCAGTGAAGGGGCCCCCTATGGCTACACCTTC
CASSEGAPYGYTF
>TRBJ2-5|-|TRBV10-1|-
TGCGCCAGCAGTAATAATCAAGAGACCCAGTACTTC
CASSNNQETQYF
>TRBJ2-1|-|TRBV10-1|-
TGCGCCAGCAGTGTAAACAATGAGCAGTTCTTC
CASSVNNEQFF
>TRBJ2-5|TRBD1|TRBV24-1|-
TGTGCCACCAGTGCCCTCGGACAGGGGAAAAAAGAGACCCAGTACTTC
CATSALGQGKKETQYF
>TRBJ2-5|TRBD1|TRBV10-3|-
TGTGCCACCACAGAGGGGGCGGGAGAGACCCAGTACTTC
CATTEGAGETQYF
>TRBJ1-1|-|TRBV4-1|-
TGCGCCAGCAGCCAAGATATAACGGGAAGTACTGAAGCTTTCTTT
CASSQDITGSTEAFF
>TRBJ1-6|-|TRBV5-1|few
TGCGCCAGCAGCTTGTATTGGGTTGGACAGAATTCACCCCTCCACTTT
CASSLYWVGQNSPLHF
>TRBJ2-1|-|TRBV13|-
TGTGCCAGCAGCTTATTTGCGTTCTCCTACAATGAGCAGTTCTTC
CASSLFAFSYNEQFF
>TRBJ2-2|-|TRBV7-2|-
TGTGCCAGCAGTCTTCCCGGGACTTCGAACACCGGGGAGCTGTTTTTT
CASSLPGTSNTGELFF
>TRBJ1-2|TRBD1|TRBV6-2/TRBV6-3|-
TGTGCCAGCAGTTACCAGGGGACAGGGGAACCGACCTATGGCTACACCTTC
CASSYQGTGEPTYGYTF
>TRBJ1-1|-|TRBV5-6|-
TGTGCCAGCAGCCGCAGGCTGAACACTGAAGCTTTCTTT
CASSRRLNTEAFF
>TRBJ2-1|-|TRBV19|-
TGTGCCAGTAGTCTGACGGGATACAATGAGCAGTTCTTC
CASSLTGYNEQFF
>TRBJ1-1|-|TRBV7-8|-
TGTGCCAGCAGCTACGGGAACACTGAAGCTTTCTTT
CASSYGNTEAFF
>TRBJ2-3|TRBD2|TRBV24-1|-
TGTGCCACCAGTGATGGACTAGCGGGAGCCCGGCGGAGCACAGATACGCAGTATTTT
CATSDGLAGARRSTDTQYF
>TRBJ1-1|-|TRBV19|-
TGTGCCAGTAGTATAGATCTTAGGGAGATGAACACTGAAGCTTTCTTT
CASSIDLREMNTEAFF
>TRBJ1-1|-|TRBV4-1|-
TGCGCCAGCAGCTCAGCAGGGGACACTGAAGCTTTCTTT
CASSSAGDTEAFF
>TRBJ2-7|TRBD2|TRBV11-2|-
TGTGCCAGCAGCTTAGGGCCTAGCGGGGGTAACTACGAGCAGTACTTC
CASSLGPSGGNYEQYF
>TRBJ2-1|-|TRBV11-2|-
TGTGCCAGCAGCCCCCAGGGTGGCGGCTCCTACAATGAGCAGTTCTTC
CASSPQGGGSYNEQFF
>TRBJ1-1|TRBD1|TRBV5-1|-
TGCGCCAGCAGCTGGACAGGGGTGGGGAACACTGAAGCTTTCTTT
CASSWTGVGNTEAFF
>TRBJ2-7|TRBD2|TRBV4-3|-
TGCGCCAGCAGCCAAGTTCTAGCGGGGTTTGAGCAGTACTTC
CASSQVLAGFEQYF
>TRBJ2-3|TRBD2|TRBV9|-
TGTGCCAGCAGCCCCAGGACTAGCGGGGCCGTGACAGATACGCAGTATTTT
CASSPRTSGAVTDTQYF
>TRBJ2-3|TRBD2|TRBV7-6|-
TGTGCCAGCAGCCACGGGACTAGTGAGAAAGATACGCAGTATTTT
CASSHGTSEKDTQYF
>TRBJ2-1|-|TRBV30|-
TGTGCCTGGAGTGGGTATTATAGTGAGTACAATGAGCAGTTCTTC
CAWSGYYSEYNEQFF
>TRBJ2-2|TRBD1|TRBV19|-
TGTGCCAGTAGTATGATCGGGACAGGGTTTACCGGGGAGCTGTTTTTT
CASSMIGTGFTGELFF
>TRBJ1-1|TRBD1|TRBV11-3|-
TGTGCCAGCAGCATGACAGGGGCTGAAGCTTTCTTT
CASSMTGAEAFF